One sample yielded the 14 T cell receptor beta chains listed below, sequenced in a study of blood T cell repertoires in COVID-19 (dated by TCRdb to between 2020 and 2021). The method behind the library was the immunoSEQ multiplex PCR assay. This is the immuneACCESS table as TCRdb keeps it, with only in-frame sequences that have V and J called. A part of the clones is gone; compared with another copy, unresolved V genes explain less than half, and the rest is unexplained. The sample table holds about 230,000 clones, of which approximately 82% were seen once. Under 3% of the sample is taken by the ten largest. Source material: peripheral blood. The receptors were gathered from a woman aged 70-85 years with active or convalescent COVID-19.

This clone came up a few times. CDR3 sequence: CASSHLTPHYSNQPQHF. Here the CDR3 DNA reads TGTGCCAGCAGCCATCTCACTCCCCACTATAGCAATCAGCCCCAGCATTTT. This chain links TRBV3-1 (or the pseudogene TRBV3-2) with TRBJ1-5; no clear D gene. Trimming left V 3 bases short and J 0 bases short, with 15 bases between. Germline CDR1 LGHDT, CDR2 YNNKEL (reference sequence). The CDR3 covers 17 residues.

The rearrangement links TRBV19 to TRBJ1-2; weak D call: TRBD1 (5 bases). The V end lost 3 bases, the J end lost 4 bases, and 15 bases lay between the germline ends. This CDR3 region has 15 residues. Germline values: CDR1 LNHDA, CDR2 SQIVND (reference sequence). The CDR3 region has the DNA TGTGCCAGTAGTATCGGGGGACGGTCCTCCTATGGCTACACCTTC. Translated, it gives CASSIGGRSSYGYTF.

V and J are TRBV5-4 and TRBJ2-1; 9 positions agree with TRBD2. Germline V gene lookup returns CDR1 SGHNT and CDR2 YYREEE (reference sequence). V lost 4 bases to trimming and J lost 8 bases; unmatched junction nucleotides: 10. CDR3 length equals 15 residues. The CDR3 DNA is TGTGCCAGCAGCCATAGCGGGGGCCGGCGGGATGAGCAGTTCTTC. This sequence encodes CASSHSGGRRDEQFF.

The genes are TRBV15 and TRBJ2-7; no clear D. Germline loops: CDR1 LNHNV, CDR2 YYDKDF (reference sequence). This CDR3 is built from 13 residues. The ends were cut back, 1 base at V and 3 bases at J, with 7 bases in the middle. CDR3 sequence reads: CATSRVGLYEQYF. In nucleotides, the CDR3 is TGTGCCACCAGCAGAGTTGGGCTCTACGAGCAGTACTTC.

J is TRBJ2-4 and V is TRBV3-1 (or the pseudogene TRBV3-2); D remains unclear. Trimming cost V 6 bases and J 4 bases, with 19 bases left between them. The germline V gene has CDR1 LGHDT and CDR2 YNNKEL (reference sequence). This CDR3 region has 16 residues. The CDR3 DNA follows: TGTGCCAGCAGTGAACTCGGTTTGCGTCCAAAAAACATTCAGTACTTC. Translation gives CASSELGLRPKNIQYF.

V is TRBV28 and J is TRBJ1-3; D remains unclear. V was clipped by 3 bases and J by 0 bases, with 6 bases between them. Germline V gene sequence: CDR1 MDHEN, CDR2 SYDVKM. This CDR3 comprises 14 residues. The CDR3 region has the DNA TGTGCCAGCAGTTTTATCTACTCTGGAAACACCATATATTTT. Protein product: CASSFIYSGNTIYF.

The V call is TRBV19, the J call TRBJ2-2; tentative D call: TRBD2 (6 bases). Germline CDR1 reads LNHDA; CDR2 reads SQIVND (reference sequence). The CDR3 contains 15 residues. The ends were cut back, 5 bases at V and 5 bases at J, with 15 bases in the middle. The CDR3 loop is CASSARRGWTGELFF. The CDR3 coding sequence is TGTGCCAGTAGTGCAAGACGGGGGTGGACCGGGGAGCTGTTTTTT.

V usage is TRBV28 and J usage is TRBJ2-7; D remains unclear. Trimming removed 6 bases from V and 1 base from J, with 13 bases in between. Germline-derived CDR1 and CDR2 are MDHEN and SYDVKM. This CDR3 has 14 amino acids. The CDR3 here is CASSKTGISYEQYF. CDR3 nucleotide sequence: TGTGCCAGCAGCAAGACTGGTATTTCCTACGAGCAGTACTTC.

J is TRBJ2-1 and V is TRBV29-1; possible D gene TRBD2, 6 bases. Between the trimmed V and J ends, which lost 6 bases and 15 bases, there was a span of 15 bases. CDR3 length: 10 residues. The germline V gene encodes CDR1 SQVTM and CDR2 ANQGSEA. As DNA, the CDR3 is TGCAGCGTCGGTGGGGACTTTTGGTTCTTC. Its translation: CSVGGDFWFF.

The chain uses TRBV5-1 and TRBJ2-3, with D maybe TRBD1 (5 bases). Germline loops: CDR1 SGHRS, CDR2 YFSETQ. CDR3 length: 16 amino acids. The V end was cut by 0 bases, the J end by 4 bases, with 15 bases between. CDR3 bases: TGCGCCAGCAGCTTGGCCATAGGGCAGGGCGCAGATACGCAGTATTTT. This codes for CASSLAIGQGADTQYF.

The chain has TRBV6-2 or TRBV6-3 and TRBJ1-5, with a weak D call TRBD1 (6 bases). Trimming took 6 bases from V and 0 from J, leaving 18 bases between them. CDR1 MNHEY and CDR2 SVGEGT come from the germline V gene. This CDR3 is built from 17 residues. The CDR3 spells CASSAARQVFSNQPQHF. The DNA for the CDR3 is TGTGCCAGCAGCGCCGCTCGACAGGTTTTTAGCAATCAGCCCCAGCATTTT.

This sequence joins TRBV30 and TRBJ1-5; D unclear. V lost 1 base and J lost 0, with 7 bases in between. CDR3 length: 14 amino acids. The germline gives CDR1 GTSNPN, CDR2 SVGIG (reference sequence). The CDR3 spells CAWSGAYSNQPQHF. The CDR3 nucleotides are TGTGCCTGGAGTGGGGCATATAGCAATCAGCCCCAGCATTTT.

The chain has TRBV9 and TRBJ1-4, with a tentative D call TRBD1 (6 bases). The V end was cut by 0 bases, the J end by 7 bases, with 13 bases between. The CDR3 is made up of 15 amino acids. The germline CDR1 and CDR2 sequences are SGDLS and YYNGEE. The DNA of the CDR3 is TGTGCCAGCAGCGTAGGCGCAGGGGAGGGTGAAAAACTGTTTTTT. It specifies CASSVGAGEGEKLFF.

The CDR3 sequence: CSVGGSAGFGDTQYF. Here the CDR3 DNA reads TGCAGCGTTGGGGGTTCCGCGGGGTTTGGTGATACGCAGTATTTT. The gene calls are TRBV29-1 and TRBJ2-3, with D maybe TRBD2 (6 bases). This CDR3 is built from 15 residues. The V end lost 4 bases, the J end lost 6 bases, and 20 bases lay between the germline ends. Looked up from germline, CDR1 is SQVTM and CDR2 is ANQGSEA.